These 30 T cell receptor beta chains share one sample of origin, sequenced in a study of control samples from healthy donors and cancer patients. Measured with immunoSEQ multiplex PCR; TCRdb has only the in-frame clones, and not every one. The table lists about 54,000 clones, approximately 96% of them singletons, with around 2% in the top ten. The sequencing input was blood. Receptor source: a woman aged 25-40 years in good health.

Within the sample, this clone is medium-sized. Other DNA variants within this sample encode the same CDR3. V usage is TRBV9 and J usage is TRBJ1-1; D gene ambiguous. CDR1 and CDR2 (germline): SGDLS, YYNGEE. V was trimmed by 0 bases and J by 5 bases, leaving 8 bases between them. The CDR3 extends over 13 amino acids. CDR3 loop: CASSVGTGTEAFF. In DNA, the CDR3 is TGTGCCAGCAGCGTAGGGACGGGGACTGAAGCTTTCTTT.

This chain links TRBV27 with TRBJ2-3; D gene uncertain. This CDR3 contains 15 residues. V was clipped by 3 bases and J by 2 bases, with 12 bases between them. Germline loops: CDR1 MNHEY, CDR2 SMNVEV (reference sequence). CDR3 residues: CASSLSKGYTDTQYF. For the CDR3, the DNA is TGTGCCAGCAGTTTGAGTAAGGGCTACACAGATACGCAGTATTTT.

V and J are TRBV28 and TRBJ2-1; no firm D call. From germline, CDR1 is MDHEN and CDR2 SYDVKM. This CDR3 is 12 amino acids long. V shed 10 bases and J shed 2 bases, with 9 bases lying between them. CDR3 nucleotides: TGTGCCACCATAGGAACCTACAATGAGCAGTTCTTC. It translates to CATIGTYNEQFF.

The chain is built from TRBV2 and TRBJ2-7; 10 bases are a match to TRBD1. This CDR3 has 13 amino acids. Germline V CDR1 and CDR2: SNHLY, FYNNEI. J gave up 6 bases and V 5 bases, and 4 bases lay outside the gene matches. CDR3: CASSRTGGVEQYF. In nucleotides, the CDR3 is TGTGCCAGCAGTCGGACAGGGGGGGTCGAGCAGTACTTC.

In regard to this clone: Compared with germline, one end of the junction differs, possibly owing to a read error. This rearrangement joins TRBV6-4 to TRBJ2-3; 7 bases are shared with TRBD2. Germline V gene sequence: CDR1 MRHNA, CDR2 SNTAGT. The CDR3 runs 16 residues. For the CDR3, the DNA is TGTGCCAGCGGTGACAAGGCGGGAGAGGGCACAGATACGCAGTATTTT. Translation gives CASGDKAGEGTDTQYF.

The chain carries TRBV28 and TRBJ2-6; D is ambiguous. The CDR3 sequence is 15 residues long. Germline assignment: CDR1 MDHEN and CDR2 SYDVKM. The ends were cut back, 3 bases at V and 0 bases at J, with 6 bases in the middle. The CDR3 DNA sequence: TGTGCCAGCAGTTTTGCCCGCTCTGGGGCCAACGTCCTGACTTTC. This encodes CASSFARSGANVLTF.

The rearrangement uses TRBV29-1 and TRBJ1-1; D is uncertain. The CDR3 consists of 13 residues. V gave up 4 bases and J gave up 1 base, with 10 bases separating them. CDR1 SQVTM and CDR2 ANQGSEA come from the germline V gene. The CDR3 nucleotides are TGCAGCGTTGTGGCAGGTTGGAACACTGAAGCTTTCTTT. Protein sequence: CSVVAGWNTEAFF.

The CDR3 DNA reads as TGTGCCAGTAGTATAGGGGCCAACTTAGGACATCAGCCCCAGCATTTT. Residues: CASSIGANLGHQPQHF. This chain joins TRBV19 and TRBJ1-5; D ambiguous. Germline-derived CDR1 and CDR2 are LNHDA and SQIVND (reference sequence). The CDR3 loop spans 16 amino acids. Between the trimmed V and J ends, which lost 1 base and 5 bases, there was a span of 15 bases. Filled out from reference TRBV19 and TRBJ1-5, the complete variable domain reads DGGITQSPKYLFRKEGQNVTLSCEQNLNHDAMYWYRQDPGQGLRLIYYSQIVNDFQKGDIAEGYSVSREKKESFPLTVTSAQKNPTAFYLCASSIGANLGHQPQHFGDGTRLSIL.

The rearrangement joins TRBV24-1 to TRBJ2-1, with a weak D call TRBD2 (5 bases). The CDR3 has 13 residues. V was shortened by 8 bases and J by 7 bases, with 14 bases between the two germline ends. CDR1 and CDR2 from the germline V gene are KGHDR and SFDVKD. CDR3 loop: CATTVRGFNEQFF. CDR3 coding DNA: TGTGCCACCACTGTAAGAGGGTTTAATGAGCAGTTCTTC.

This clone was seen only once. This chain uses TRBV7-9 with TRBJ1-1; possible D gene TRBD1, 5 bases. CDR3 size: 13 residues. The germline V gene encodes CDR1 SEHNR and CDR2 FQNEAQ (reference sequence). V lost 6 bases to trimming and J lost 2 bases, with 10 bases between them. CDR3 sequence reads: CASSAGFNTEAFF. Here the CDR3 DNA reads TGTGCCAGCAGTGCAGGGTTTAACACTGAAGCTTTCTTT.

The chain is built from TRBV19 and TRBJ2-7; 7 nucleotides match TRBD1. The CDR3 is 13 residues long. Germline V CDR1 and CDR2: LNHDA, SQIVND (reference sequence). Unmatched junction bases numbered 3, after V lost 7 bases and J lost 0 bases. The CDR3 sequence is CASNPGGSYEQYF. DNA of the CDR3: TGTGCCAGTAACCCAGGGGGCTCCTACGAGCAGTACTTC.

V and J are TRBV28 and TRBJ1-1, with 7 positions matching TRBD1. There are 15 residues in the CDR3. Trimming at V came to 5 bases and at J to 5 bases, leaving 11 bases not matched to a gene. The germline V gene encodes CDR1 MDHEN and CDR2 SYDVKM. CDR3 amino acids: CASSRETGAHTEAFF. As DNA, the CDR3 is TGTGCCAGCAGTAGAGAAACAGGGGCGCATACTGAAGCTTTCTTT.

V is TRBV5-1 and J is TRBJ2-3, with D possibly called TRBD1 or TRBD2 (5 bases each). The CDR3 has 15 amino acids. Trimming left V 4 bases short and J 4 bases short, with 16 bases between. Germline V lookup: CDR1 SGHRS, CDR2 YFSETQ. CDR3 coding DNA: TGCGCCAGCAGCCCGGGGACGACAAGGTCAGATACGCAGTATTTT. Amino acids: CASSPGTTRSDTQYF.

This chain joins TRBV12-3 or TRBV12-4 and TRBJ2-1, with 9 bases fitting TRBD2. V was clipped by 10 bases and J by 9 bases; unmatched bases: 4. This CDR3 is built from 11 residues. As DNA, the CDR3 is TGTGCCAACGCAGCGGGAGGTGAGCAGTTCTTC. Translating it yields CANAAGGEQFF.

The V call is TRBV29-1, the J call TRBJ1-1; the D gene is possibly TRBD1 (6 bases). CDR3 size: 13 residues. V was cut by 6 bases and J by 0 bases, with 11 bases left in between. Per the germline V gene, CDR1 is SQVTM and CDR2 is ANQGSEA. As DNA, the CDR3 is TGCAGCGTGGGACGGGGGCTGAACACTGAAGCTTTCTTT. Translating gives CSVGRGLNTEAFF.

The rearrangement links TRBV7-9 to TRBJ2-1, with TRBD2 matching over 10 bases. Germline-derived CDR1 and CDR2 are SEHNR and FQNEAQ (reference sequence). The CDR3 spans 15 residues. J lost 5 bases, V lost 6 bases, and 7 bases had no gene match. This CDR3 reads CASSPGLAGDNEQFF. The CDR3 DNA is TGTGCCAGCAGTCCGGGTCTAGCGGGGGACAATGAGCAGTTCTTC.

The sample holds one count of this clone. CDR3 amino acids: CASTLTSGGGNEQFF. CDR3 sequence (DNA): TGTGCCAGCACCCTAACTAGCGGAGGGGGTAATGAGCAGTTCTTC. The chain employs TRBV6-5 and TRBJ2-1; 8 nucleotides agree with TRBD2. CDR3 length: 15 residues. V gave up 7 bases and J gave up 7 bases; unmatched junction bases: 12. In germline, CDR1 is MNHEY, CDR2 SVGAGI.

This chain links TRBV19 with TRBJ2-4; 8 bases fit TRBD2. Trimming removed 7 bases from V and 0 bases from J; junction bases left unmatched: 17. Per the germline V gene, CDR1 is LNHDA and CDR2 is SQIVND (reference sequence). CDR3 size: 19 residues. The CDR3 bases are TGTGCCAGTAATCCCCCCCGGGCGAAGCGGGAGACAGCCAAAAACATTCAGTACTTC. Translating gives CASNPPRAKRETAKNIQYF. Using reference TRBV19 and TRBJ2-4 for the parts outside the CDR3, the full variable domain is DGGITQSPKYLFRKEGQNVTLSCEQNLNHDAMYWYRQDPGQGLRLIYYSQIVNDFQKGDIAEGYSVSREKKESFPLTVTSAQKNPTAFYLCASNPPRAKRETAKNIQYFGAGTRLSVL.

The CDR3 coding sequence is TGTGCCAGCAGCACCGCGGGAGGGAAGGTCTATGGCTACACCTTC. Its translation is CASSTAGGKVYGYTF. This chain links TRBV11-2 with TRBJ1-2; no reliable D call. This CDR3 has 15 residues. CDR1 and CDR2 from the germline V gene are SGHAT and FQNNGV. With 5 bases removed from V and 4 bases from J, the gap between germline ends came to 17 bases.

V gene TRBV6-5 combines with J gene TRBJ2-4; 8 bases match TRBD2. V was clipped by 8 bases and J by 5 bases; unmatched bases: 8. The germline V gene has CDR1 MNHEY and CDR2 SVGAGI. This CDR3 is built from 14 residues. The CDR3 is CASQREFGENIQYF. CDR3 in DNA: TGTGCCAGCCAGCGGGAGTTCGGGGAAAACATTCAGTACTTC.

This clone was counted once. DNA of the CDR3: TGTGCCAGCAGCGGGGGGGAGGGCCTAAGTCTCCATGAGCAGTTCTTC. Translation gives CASSGGEGLSLHEQFF. The chain employs TRBV5-4 and TRBJ2-1; 7 bases are a match to TRBD2. V dropped 4 bases and J dropped 8; count of bases not matched to a gene: 15. Germline CDR1 and CDR2: SGHNT and YYREEE (reference sequence). The CDR3 is 16 residues long.

The CDR3 DNA reads TGTGCCAGCAGCCGGACAGCCCTGAATGAAAAACTGTTTTTT. It is translated as CASSRTALNEKLFF. The J gene is TRBJ1-4, the V gene TRBV21-1; the D call of TRBD1 is as the table states it, not checked on the DNA. TRBV21-1 is annotated as a pseudogene. The CDR3 length is 14 residues.

The chain links TRBV21-1 to TRBJ2-7; TRBD2 is the table's D call and was not checked against the DNA. TRBV21-1 represents a pseudogene. The CDR3 length is 15 residues. The CDR3 region is CASKQREGHSYEQYF. CDR3 nucleotides: TGTGCCAGCAAGCAGCGGGAGGGCCATTCCTACGAGCAGTACTTC.

The J gene is TRBJ1-5, the V gene TRBV7-9, with unresolved D. Per the germline V gene, CDR1 is SEHNR and CDR2 is FQNEAQ (reference sequence). The CDR3 loop spans 15 amino acids. Deletions cut 1 base from V and 2 bases from J, with 9 bases between. The CDR3 reads CASSLGNDGNQPQHF. The CDR3 DNA follows: TGTGCCAGCAGCTTAGGAAACGATGGCAATCAGCCCCAGCATTTT.

This clone occurred once. The chain has TRBV29-1 and TRBJ1-3, with D maybe TRBD1 (6 bases). Germline values: CDR1 SQVTM, CDR2 ANQGSEA. Trimming removed 7 bases from V and 0 bases from J, with 19 bases in between. The CDR3 has 16 residues. The CDR3 coding sequence is TGCAGCGCCATCACAGGGTTGGGGAGCTCTGGAAACACCATATATTTT. It is translated as CSAITGLGSSGNTIYF.

The chain recombines TRBV21-1 with TRBJ2-7; the listed D gene, TRBD2, was not tested against the DNA. TRBV21-1 is a recognized pseudogene. The CDR3 spans 16 residues. The CDR3 sequence: CASSTFGGWGAYEQYF. The CDR3 region has the DNA TGTGCCAGCAGCACCTTCGGGGGTTGGGGCGCCTACGAGCAGTACTTC.

The rearrangement uses TRBV19 and TRBJ2-1, with TRBD1 identical over 9 bases. The CDR3 loop spans 14 amino acids. Germline V gene lookup returns CDR1 LNHDA and CDR2 SQIVND (reference sequence). J was trimmed by 6 bases and V by 7 bases; bases with no gene match: 7. This chain's CDR3 is CASTPGTGPNEQFF. Written as DNA, the CDR3 is TGTGCCAGTACTCCCGGGACAGGGCCCAATGAGCAGTTCTTC.

The gene calls are TRBV3-1 (or the pseudogene TRBV3-2) and TRBJ2-3, with D maybe TRBD2 (5 bases). Per the germline V gene, CDR1 is LGHDT and CDR2 is YNNKEL (reference sequence). This CDR3 has 14 amino acids. Between the trimmed V and J ends, which lost 3 bases and 5 bases, there was a span of 12 bases. The CDR3 coding sequence is TGTGCCAGCAGCCAGGACCCACGGGGAGATACGCAGTATTTT. This encodes CASSQDPRGDTQYF.

This rearrangement joins TRBV6-5 to TRBJ1-3; a possible D gene is TRBD1 (6 bases). The CDR3 runs to 15 residues. Germline assignment: CDR1 MNHEY and CDR2 SVGAGI. The ends were cut back, 6 bases at V and 2 bases at J, with 14 bases in the middle. As DNA, the CDR3 is TGTGCCAGCAGGAGGACAGCAGCGCCTGGAAACACCATATATTTT. Amino acid sequence: CASRRTAAPGNTIYF.

The rearrangement links TRBV27 to TRBJ2-3; 7 bases agree with TRBD2. Germline V lookup: CDR1 MNHEY, CDR2 SMNVEV (reference sequence). This CDR3 contains 15 residues. J gave up 2 bases and V 1 base, and 3 bases lay outside the gene matches. The CDR3 nucleotides read TGTGCCAGCAGTTTATGGGGGGGGGACACAGATACGCAGTATTTT. Its translation is CASSLWGGDTDTQYF.